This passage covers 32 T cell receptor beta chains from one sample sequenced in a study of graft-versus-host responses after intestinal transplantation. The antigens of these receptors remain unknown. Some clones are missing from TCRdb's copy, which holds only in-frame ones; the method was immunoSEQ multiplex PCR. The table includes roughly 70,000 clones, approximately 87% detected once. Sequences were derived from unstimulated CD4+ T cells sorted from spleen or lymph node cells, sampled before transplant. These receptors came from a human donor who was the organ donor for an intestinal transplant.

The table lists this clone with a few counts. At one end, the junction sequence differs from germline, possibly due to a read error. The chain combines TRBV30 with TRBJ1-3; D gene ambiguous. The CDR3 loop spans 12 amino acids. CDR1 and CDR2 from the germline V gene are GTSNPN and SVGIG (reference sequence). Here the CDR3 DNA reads TGTGCCTGGAGTACCCCTGGGGAGGTGTATATTTTT. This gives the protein CAWSTPGEVYIF.

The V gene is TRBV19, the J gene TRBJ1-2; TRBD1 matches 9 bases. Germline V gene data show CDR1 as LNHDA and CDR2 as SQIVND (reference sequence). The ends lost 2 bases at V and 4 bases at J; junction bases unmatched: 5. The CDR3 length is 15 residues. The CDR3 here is CASSIPGQGIYGYTF. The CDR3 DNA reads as TGTGCCAGTAGTATACCGGGACAGGGCATCTATGGCTACACCTTC.

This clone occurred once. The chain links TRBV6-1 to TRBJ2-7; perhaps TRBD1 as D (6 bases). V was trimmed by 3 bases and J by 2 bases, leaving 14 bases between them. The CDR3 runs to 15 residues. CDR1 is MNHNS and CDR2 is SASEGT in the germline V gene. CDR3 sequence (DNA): TGTGCCAGCAGTGATCCCTACAGGGAGACCTACGAGCAGTACGTC. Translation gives CASSDPYRETYEQYV.

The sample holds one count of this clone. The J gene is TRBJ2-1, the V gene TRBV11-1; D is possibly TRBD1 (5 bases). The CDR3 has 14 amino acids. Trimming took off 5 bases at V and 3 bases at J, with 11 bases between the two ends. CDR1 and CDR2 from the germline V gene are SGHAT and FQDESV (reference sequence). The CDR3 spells CASSNDRFYNEQFF. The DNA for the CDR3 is TGTGCCAGCAGCAATGACAGATTCTACAATGAGCAGTTCTTC.

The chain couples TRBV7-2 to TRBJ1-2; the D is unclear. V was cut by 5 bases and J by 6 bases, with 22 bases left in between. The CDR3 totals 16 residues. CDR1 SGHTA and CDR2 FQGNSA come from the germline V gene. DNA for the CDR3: TGTGCCAGCAGCCCATTTTTGAATGAACACACCGATGGCTACACCTTC. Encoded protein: CASSPFLNEHTDGYTF.

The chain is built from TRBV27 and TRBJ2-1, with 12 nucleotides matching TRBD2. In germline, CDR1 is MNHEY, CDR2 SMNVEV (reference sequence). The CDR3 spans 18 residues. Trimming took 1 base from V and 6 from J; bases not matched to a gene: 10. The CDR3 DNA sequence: TGTGCCAGCAGTTTATTCCCTAGCGGGGGGGCCGGTGGCAATGAGCAGTTCTTC. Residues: CASSLFPSGGAGGNEQFF.

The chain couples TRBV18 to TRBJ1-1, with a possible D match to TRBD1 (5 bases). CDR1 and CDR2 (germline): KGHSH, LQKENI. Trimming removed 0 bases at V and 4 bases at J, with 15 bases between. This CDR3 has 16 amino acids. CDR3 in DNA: TGTGCCAGCTCACCACCGGGGCGCACTAAGGGCACTGAAGCTTTCTTT. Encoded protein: CASSPPGRTKGTEAFF. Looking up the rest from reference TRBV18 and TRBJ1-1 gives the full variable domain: NAGVMQNPRHLVRRRGQEARLRCSPMKGHSHVYWYRQLPEEGLKFMVYLQKENIIDESGMPKERFSAEFPKEGPSILRIQQVVRGDSAAYFCASSPPGRTKGTEAFFGQGTRLTVV.

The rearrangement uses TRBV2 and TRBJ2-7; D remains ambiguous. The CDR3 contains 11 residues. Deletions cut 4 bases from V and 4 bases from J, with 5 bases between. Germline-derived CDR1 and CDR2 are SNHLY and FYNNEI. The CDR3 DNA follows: TGTGCCAGCAGTGTGACTTACGAGCAGTACGTC. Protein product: CASSVTYEQYV.

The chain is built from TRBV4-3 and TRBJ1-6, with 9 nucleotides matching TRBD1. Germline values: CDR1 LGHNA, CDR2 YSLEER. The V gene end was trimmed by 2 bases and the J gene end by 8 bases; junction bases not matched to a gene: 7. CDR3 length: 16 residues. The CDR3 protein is CASSQSPDRGYSPLHF. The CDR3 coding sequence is TGCGCCAGCAGCCAATCCCCAGACAGGGGGTATTCACCCCTCCACTTT.

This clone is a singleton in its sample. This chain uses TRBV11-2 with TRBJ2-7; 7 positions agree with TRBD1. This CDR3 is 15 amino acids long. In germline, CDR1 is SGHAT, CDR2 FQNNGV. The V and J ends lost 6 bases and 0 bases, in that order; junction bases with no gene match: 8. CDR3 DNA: TGTGCCAGCAGAGCCGGGACAGCGAGCTCCTACGAGCAGTACGTC. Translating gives CASRAGTASSYEQYV.

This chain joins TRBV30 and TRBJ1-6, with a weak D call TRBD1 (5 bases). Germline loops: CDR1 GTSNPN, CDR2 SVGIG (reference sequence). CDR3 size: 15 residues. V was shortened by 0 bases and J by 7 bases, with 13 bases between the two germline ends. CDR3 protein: CAWSVQGTENSPLHF. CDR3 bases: TGTGCCTGGAGTGTACAAGGGACTGAGAATTCACCCCTCCACTTT.

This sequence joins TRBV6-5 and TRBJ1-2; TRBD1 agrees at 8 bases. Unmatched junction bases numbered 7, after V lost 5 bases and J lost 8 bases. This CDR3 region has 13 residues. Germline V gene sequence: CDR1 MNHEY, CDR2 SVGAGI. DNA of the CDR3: TGTGCCAGCAGTCGACGACAGGGGAACGGCTACACCTTC. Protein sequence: CASSRRQGNGYTF.

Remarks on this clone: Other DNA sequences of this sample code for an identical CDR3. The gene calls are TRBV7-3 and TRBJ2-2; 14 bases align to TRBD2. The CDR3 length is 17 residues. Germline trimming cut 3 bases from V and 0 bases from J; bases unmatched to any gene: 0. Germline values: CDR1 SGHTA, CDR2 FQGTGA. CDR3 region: CASSLTSGGANTGELFF. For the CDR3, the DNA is TGTGCCAGCAGCTTGACTAGCGGGGGGGCGAACACCGGGGAGCTGTTTTTT.

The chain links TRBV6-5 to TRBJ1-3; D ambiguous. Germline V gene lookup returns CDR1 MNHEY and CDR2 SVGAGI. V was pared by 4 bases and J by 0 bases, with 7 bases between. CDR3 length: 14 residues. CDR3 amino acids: CASSSESSGNTIYF. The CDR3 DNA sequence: TGTGCCAGCAGTTCCGAGAGCTCTGGAAACACCATATATTTT.

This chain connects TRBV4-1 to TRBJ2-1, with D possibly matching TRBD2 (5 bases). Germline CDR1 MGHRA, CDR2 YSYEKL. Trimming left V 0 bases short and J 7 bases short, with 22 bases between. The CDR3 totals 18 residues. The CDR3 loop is CASSQDNLRWGDYNEQFF. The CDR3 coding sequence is TGCGCCAGCAGCCAAGATAACCTCCGATGGGGAGACTATAATGAGCAGTTCTTC.

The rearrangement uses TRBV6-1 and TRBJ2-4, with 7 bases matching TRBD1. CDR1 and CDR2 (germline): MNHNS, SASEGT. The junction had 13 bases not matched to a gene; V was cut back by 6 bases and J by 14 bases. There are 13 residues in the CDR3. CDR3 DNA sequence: TGTGCCAGCAGAAGGACAGGCTTCTCCTTGGAGTACTTC. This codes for CASRRTGFSLEYF.

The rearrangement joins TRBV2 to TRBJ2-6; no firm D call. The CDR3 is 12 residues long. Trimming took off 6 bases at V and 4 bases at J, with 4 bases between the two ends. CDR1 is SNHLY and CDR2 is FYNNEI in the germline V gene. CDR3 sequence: CASRRGANVLTF. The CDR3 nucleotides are TGTGCCAGCAGGCGAGGGGCCAACGTCCTGACTTTC.

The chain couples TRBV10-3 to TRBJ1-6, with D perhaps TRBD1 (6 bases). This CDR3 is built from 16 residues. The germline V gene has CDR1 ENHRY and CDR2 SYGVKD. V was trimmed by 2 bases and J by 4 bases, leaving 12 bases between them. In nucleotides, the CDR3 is TGTGCCATCAGTGAGCGGACAGTGCAGTATAATTCACCCCTCCACTTT. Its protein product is CAISERTVQYNSPLHF.

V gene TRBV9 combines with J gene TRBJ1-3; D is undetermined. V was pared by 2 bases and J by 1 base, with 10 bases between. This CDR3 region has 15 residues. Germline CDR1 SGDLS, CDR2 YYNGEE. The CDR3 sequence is CASSVGVSSGNTIYF. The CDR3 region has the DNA TGTGCCAGCAGCGTCGGAGTTTCTTCTGGAAACACCATATATTTT.

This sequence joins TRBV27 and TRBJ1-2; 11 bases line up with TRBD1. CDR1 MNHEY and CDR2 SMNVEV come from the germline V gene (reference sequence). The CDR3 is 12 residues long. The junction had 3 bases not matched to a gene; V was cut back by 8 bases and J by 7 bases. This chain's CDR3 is CASGTGGGGYTF. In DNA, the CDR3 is TGTGCCAGCGGGACAGGGGGAGGTGGCTACACCTTC.

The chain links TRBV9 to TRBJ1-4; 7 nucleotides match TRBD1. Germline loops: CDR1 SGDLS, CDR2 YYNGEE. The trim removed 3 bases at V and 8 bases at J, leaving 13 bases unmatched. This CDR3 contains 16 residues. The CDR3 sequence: CASSAGRNRGEEKLFF. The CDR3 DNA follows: TGTGCCAGCAGCGCTGGGAGAAACAGGGGAGAGGAAAAACTGTTTTTT.

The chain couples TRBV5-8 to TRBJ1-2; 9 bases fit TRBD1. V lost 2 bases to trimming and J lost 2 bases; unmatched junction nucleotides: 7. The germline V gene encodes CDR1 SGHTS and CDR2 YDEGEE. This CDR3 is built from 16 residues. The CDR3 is CASSLTTGTGNYGYTF. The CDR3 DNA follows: TGTGCCAGCAGCTTAACGACGGGGACAGGGAACTATGGCTACACCTTC.

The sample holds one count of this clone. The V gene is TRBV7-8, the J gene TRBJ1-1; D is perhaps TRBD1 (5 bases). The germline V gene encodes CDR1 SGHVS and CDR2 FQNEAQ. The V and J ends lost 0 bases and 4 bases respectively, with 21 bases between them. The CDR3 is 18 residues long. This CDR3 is CASSLARGGTRPPTEAFF. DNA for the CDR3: TGTGCCAGCAGCTTAGCGCGCGGCGGGACTAGACCCCCCACTGAAGCTTTCTTT.

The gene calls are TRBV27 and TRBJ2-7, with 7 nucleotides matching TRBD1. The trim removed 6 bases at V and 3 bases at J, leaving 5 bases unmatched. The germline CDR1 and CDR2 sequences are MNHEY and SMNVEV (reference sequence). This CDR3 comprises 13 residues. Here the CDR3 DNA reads TGTGCCAGCAGCCCCTACAGGGGCTACGAGCAGTACGTC. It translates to CASSPYRGYEQYV.

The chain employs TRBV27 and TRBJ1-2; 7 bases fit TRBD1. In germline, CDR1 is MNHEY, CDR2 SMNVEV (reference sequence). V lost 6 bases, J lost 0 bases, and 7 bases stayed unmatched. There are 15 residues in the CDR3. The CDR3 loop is CASSSGGYSNYGYTF. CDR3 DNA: TGTGCCAGCAGCTCAGGGGGTTACTCTAACTATGGCTACACCTTC.

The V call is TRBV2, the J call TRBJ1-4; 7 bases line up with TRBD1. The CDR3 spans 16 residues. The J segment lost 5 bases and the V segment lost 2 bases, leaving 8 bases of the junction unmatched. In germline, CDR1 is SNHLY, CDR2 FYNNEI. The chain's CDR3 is CASSEMGGQLNEKLFF. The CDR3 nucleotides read TGTGCCAGCAGTGAAATGGGGGGACAGTTAAATGAAAAACTGTTTTTT.

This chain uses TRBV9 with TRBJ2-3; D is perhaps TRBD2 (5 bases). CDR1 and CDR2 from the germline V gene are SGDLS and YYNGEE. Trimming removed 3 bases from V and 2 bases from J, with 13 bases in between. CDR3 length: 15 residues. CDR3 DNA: TGTGCCAGCAGCGCCGGGAATCAATTCACAGATACGCAGTATTTT. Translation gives CASSAGNQFTDTQYF.

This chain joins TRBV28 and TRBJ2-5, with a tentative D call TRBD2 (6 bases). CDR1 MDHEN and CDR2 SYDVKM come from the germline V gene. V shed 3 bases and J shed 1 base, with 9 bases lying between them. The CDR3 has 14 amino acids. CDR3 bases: TGTGCCAGCAGTTTTGGGACTGTCCAAGAGACCCAGTACTTC. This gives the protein CASSFGTVQETQYF.

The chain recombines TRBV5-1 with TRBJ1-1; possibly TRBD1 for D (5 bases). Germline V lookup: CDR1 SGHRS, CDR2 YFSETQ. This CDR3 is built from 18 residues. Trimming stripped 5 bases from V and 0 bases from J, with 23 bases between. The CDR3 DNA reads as TGCGCCAGCAGTACAATAGACAGCGTCTCAAACATGAACACTGAAGCTTTCTTT. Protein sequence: CASSTIDSVSNMNTEAFF.

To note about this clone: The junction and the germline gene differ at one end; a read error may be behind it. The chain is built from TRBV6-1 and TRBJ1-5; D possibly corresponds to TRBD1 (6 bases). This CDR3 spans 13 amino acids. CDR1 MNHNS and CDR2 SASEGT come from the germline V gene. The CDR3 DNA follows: TGTGCCAGCAGTGAGGCCCCCCGGACAGAGAGCGATTTT. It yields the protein CASSEAPRTESDF.

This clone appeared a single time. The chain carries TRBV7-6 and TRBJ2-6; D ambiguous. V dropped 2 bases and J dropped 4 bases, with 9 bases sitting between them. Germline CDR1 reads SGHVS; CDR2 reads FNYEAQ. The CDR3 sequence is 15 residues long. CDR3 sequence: CASSLRGTGANVLTF. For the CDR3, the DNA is TGTGCCAGCAGCTTACGAGGCACGGGGGCCAACGTCCTGACTTTC.

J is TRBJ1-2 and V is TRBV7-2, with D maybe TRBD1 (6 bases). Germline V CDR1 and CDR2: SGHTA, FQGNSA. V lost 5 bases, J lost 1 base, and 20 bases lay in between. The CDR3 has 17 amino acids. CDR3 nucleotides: TGTGCCAGCAGCCTCCAAAAAACAGGGACACTTAACTATGGCTACACCTTC. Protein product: CASSLQKTGTLNYGYTF.